The 27 T cell receptor beta chains below all came from one sample that was sequenced in a study of T-cell memory formation after mild COVID-19 (dated by TCRdb to 2020 to 2022). The library was obtained by 5' RACE. For sequencing, an Illumina NovaSeq 6000 was employed. TCRdb took the public reads, trimmed them with fastp at Q25, ran MiXCR for clone calling and kept in-frame beta chains. Records with the same CDR3 protein are collapsed into one entry carrying the most frequent genes and DNA. Counted in this sample were 500,000 to 650,000 distinct CDR3 sequences; 20% to 25% of them appeared once. Approximately 8.4% of the sample belongs to the ten largest clones. The specimen was PBMCs or a T cell subset sorted from them (not recorded which). The origin of the receptors is an adult woman who had mild COVID-19 (a few samples of this study predate the infection). The sample titles of this study are shuffled in the database, so cell type and time point are left out; the donor was told from shared clones.

This chain's CDR3 is CASSPPAVTEAFF. The CDR3 DNA follows: TGTGCCAGCTCACCCCCCGCAGTCACTGAAGCTTTCTTT. V is TRBV18 and J is TRBJ1-1; no definite D call. The germline V gene has CDR1 KGHSH and CDR2 LQKENI. The CDR3 totals 13 residues. V lost 3 bases and J 4 bases, leaving 9 bases between the germline ends.

This clonotype was recorded many times. Germline and junction disagree at one end, which may indicate a read error. The chain uses TRBV19 and TRBJ2-4; TRBD1 is a possible D gene (6 bases). The CDR3 spans 12 residues. Germline V lookup: CDR1 LNHDA, CDR2 SQIVND (reference sequence). The CDR3 region is CASSTRTGQSDF. As DNA, the CDR3 is TGTGCCAGTAGTACACGCACGGGACAATCTGACTTC.

The chain recombines TRBV5-1 with TRBJ2-1; 7 positions match TRBD2. V gave up 0 bases and J gave up 4 bases; unmatched junction bases: 7. In germline, CDR1 is SGHRS, CDR2 YFSETQ. The length of the CDR3 is 16 residues. CDR3 sequence: CASSLEGSGSYNEQFF. The CDR3 coding sequence is TGCGCCAGCAGCTTGGAAGGTAGCGGGTCGTACAATGAGCAGTTCTTC.

There are a few counts of this clonotype. V usage is TRBV24-1 and J usage is TRBJ2-7; D is unclear. V lost 5 bases to trimming and J lost 7 bases, with 8 bases between them. The germline V gene has CDR1 KGHDR and CDR2 SFDVKD. The CDR3 runs 11 residues. CDR3 region: CATSASGEQYF. The CDR3 DNA is TGTGCCACCAGTGCCTCTGGGGAGCAGTACTTC.

The rearrangement links TRBV10-3 to TRBJ1-3, with D perhaps matching TRBD1 (5 bases). The CDR3 runs 15 residues. V was cut by 2 bases and J by 2 bases, with 10 bases left in between. The V gene's germline CDR1 is ENHRY and CDR2 SYGVKD. CDR3 bases: TGTGCCATCAGTGAGCCAGGGTCGGCTGGAAACACCATATATTTT. Translation gives CAISEPGSAGNTIYF.

V is TRBV7-8 and J is TRBJ1-1, with 7 nucleotides matching TRBD1. From germline, CDR1 is SGHVS and CDR2 FQNEAQ. The CDR3 is made up of 15 amino acids. J was trimmed by 1 base and V by 3 bases; bases with no gene match: 5. The CDR3 nucleotides read TGTGCCAGCAGCTTGACAGGGTGGGAGAACACTGAAGCTTTCTTT. Protein sequence: CASSLTGWENTEAFF.

CDR3 in DNA: TGCAGCGTTGCTGCGTCGAGGTTGATGAACACTGAAGCTTTCTTT. Its protein is CSVAASRLMNTEAFF. V is TRBV29-1 and J is TRBJ1-1; D uncertain. CDR3 length equals 15 residues. V lost 4 bases and J 0 bases, leaving 15 bases between the germline ends. CDR1 and CDR2 (germline): SQVTM, ANQGSEA.

This clonotype was seen a few times. The J gene is TRBJ2-7, the V gene TRBV6-2 or TRBV6-3; 13 bases align to TRBD2. In germline, CDR1 is MNHEY, CDR2 SVGEGT. J was trimmed by 6 bases and V by 4 bases; bases with no gene match: 9. The CDR3 runs 16 residues. The CDR3 bases are TGTGCCAGCAGTTTCCCTACTAGCGGGAGGGCCGCCGAGCAGTACTTC. Its protein is CASSFPTSGRAAEQYF.

J is TRBJ1-2 and V is TRBV3-1, with 9 positions matching TRBD1. V was clipped by 9 bases and J by 2 bases; unmatched bases: 10. Germline V gene sequence: CDR1 LGHDT, CDR2 YNNKEL (reference sequence). This CDR3 comprises 15 residues. Here the CDR3 DNA reads TGTGCCAGTCACCCCTCCGGGACAGGGAACTATGGCTACACCTTC. Its protein is CASHPSGTGNYGYTF.

V is TRBV5-6 and J is TRBJ1-1; D not certain. V gave up 1 base and J gave up 4 bases, with 17 bases separating them. Germline V gene lookup returns CDR1 SGHDT and CDR2 YYEEEE. The CDR3 is 16 residues long. The CDR3 loop is CASSLFGPMVTTEAFF. CDR3 in DNA: TGTGCCAGCAGCTTGTTTGGTCCCATGGTTACCACTGAAGCTTTCTTT.

This chain links TRBV7-2 with TRBJ2-3; TRBD2 agrees at 8 bases. In germline, CDR1 is SGHTA, CDR2 FQGNSA. The length of the CDR3 is 15 residues. V dropped 2 bases and J dropped 4; count of bases not matched to a gene: 5. Here the CDR3 reads CASSLRSGDPDTQYF. The CDR3 region has the DNA TGTGCCAGCAGCTTACGTAGCGGGGACCCAGATACGCAGTATTTT.

The chain uses TRBV12-3 or TRBV12-4 and TRBJ2-5; weak D call: TRBD1 (5 bases). V shed 1 base and J shed 4 bases, with 7 bases lying between them. This CDR3 is 13 amino acids long. The CDR3 region is CASSLGGVETQYF. CDR3 DNA: TGTGCCAGCAGTTTAGGGGGCGTAGAGACCCAGTACTTC.

This clonotype turned up a few times. The J gene is TRBJ1-2, the V gene TRBV7-2, with 10 bases matching TRBD1. The CDR3 length is 15 residues. Per the germline V gene, CDR1 is SGHTA and CDR2 is FQGNSA. V trimming: 5 bases; J trimming: 6 bases; junction bases outside the gene matches: 9. CDR3 sequence (DNA): TGTGCCAGCAGCCCTAGGGGACAGGGGAGAGATGGCTACACCTTC. It specifies CASSPRGQGRDGYTF.

This clonotype has a handful of counts. CDR3 amino acids: CASSLAGLDEKLFF. In nucleotides, the CDR3 is TGTGCCAGCAGCTTAGCAGGGCTGGATGAAAAACTGTTTTTT. The chain links TRBV7-9 to TRBJ1-4; D is ambiguous. Trimming cost V 0 bases and J 6 bases, with 8 bases left between them. The CDR3 runs 14 residues. Germline-derived CDR1 and CDR2 are SEHNR and FQNEAQ (reference sequence).

This clonotype was observed a handful of times. This chain uses TRBV7-2 with TRBJ2-6, with 9 positions matching TRBD1. This CDR3 is 17 amino acids long. V shed 3 bases and J 4 bases; nucleotides not matched to a gene: 7. From germline, CDR1 is SGHTA and CDR2 FQGNSA. The CDR3 DNA sequence: TGTGCCAGCAGCTTTCGGGACAGGGTATCCGGGGCCAACGTCCTGACTTTC. This gives the protein CASSFRDRVSGANVLTF.

Of note for this clonotype: One end of the junction varies from germline; a read error may be responsible. CDR3 bases: TGTGCCAGCAGCGTCTTGGGAAACCTCCACGCAGATACGCAGTACTTT. It is translated as CASSVLGNLHADTQYF. The chain recombines TRBV9 with TRBJ2-3; no definite D call. CDR3 length equals 16 residues. The germline V gene has CDR1 SGDLS and CDR2 YYNGEE.

This clonotype turned up a few times. V is TRBV29-1 and J is TRBJ2-7; D is ambiguous. V was cut by 2 bases and J by 2 bases, with 13 bases left in between. The CDR3 has 14 amino acids. Germline V gene data show CDR1 as SQVTM and CDR2 as ANQGSEA. The CDR3 is CSVEKGTGPYEQYF. In DNA form, the CDR3 reads TGCAGCGTTGAAAAGGGAACCGGACCCTACGAGCAGTACTTC.

The DNA for the CDR3 is TGCAGTGCTAGAGTTTTCACAGATACGCAGTATTTT. This gives the protein CSARVFTDTQYF. The rearrangement links TRBV20-1 to TRBJ2-3, with D unresolved. CDR3 length: 12 residues. Germline CDR1 DFQATT, CDR2 SNEGSKA (reference sequence). V was shortened by 1 base and J by 2 bases, with 4 bases between the two germline ends.

This chain connects TRBV2 to TRBJ1-5; 10 bases are shared with TRBD1. The length of the CDR3 is 15 residues. V shed 6 bases, J shed 1 base, and the junction held 3 bases outside the gene matches. Germline V gene lookup returns CDR1 SNHLY and CDR2 FYNNEI. The CDR3 coding sequence is TGTGCCAGCAGGGGGGACAGGGGCAGCAATCAGCCCCAGCATTTT. Translation gives CASRGDRGSNQPQHF.

This clonotype was observed many times. V and J are TRBV7-7 and TRBJ2-5, with a weak D call TRBD1 (8 bases). Germline V CDR1 and CDR2: SSHAT, FNYEAQ (reference sequence). V was shortened by 5 bases and J by 4 bases, with 17 bases between the two germline ends. The CDR3 is made up of 15 amino acids. In DNA, the CDR3 is TGTGCCAGCAGCCCCCGACAGGGGAGGGGAGAGACCCAGTACTTC. The encoded protein is CASSPRQGRGETQYF.

This clonotype was counted only a few times. This sequence joins TRBV24-1 and TRBJ2-7; TRBD1 agrees at 9 bases. The V gene end was trimmed by 2 bases and the J gene end by 3 bases; junction bases not matched to a gene: 4. The CDR3 loop spans 15 amino acids. Germline V gene data show CDR1 as KGHDR and CDR2 as SFDVKD. The CDR3 coding sequence is TGTGCCACCAGTGATTCGACAGGGGGGGTCTACGAGCAGTACTTC. Its translation: CATSDSTGGVYEQYF.

This clonotype was observed a few times. The chain uses TRBV20-1 and TRBJ2-7; D possibly uses TRBD1 or TRBD2 (6 bases each). V was clipped by 6 bases and J by 0 bases, with 24 bases between them. Germline CDR1 is DFQATT and CDR2 is SNEGSKA (reference sequence). CDR3 length equals 17 residues. CDR3: CSARPYYLPGASYEQYF. Here the CDR3 DNA reads TGCAGTGCCAGACCTTATTATTTACCGGGGGCCTCCTACGAGCAGTACTTC.

The table lists this clonotype with a few counts. An end of the junction does not agree with germline; a read error may underlie this. The chain is built from TRBV20-1 and TRBJ2-3, with D perhaps matching TRBD2 (6 bases). Looked up from germline, CDR1 is DFQATT and CDR2 is SNEGSKA (reference sequence). This CDR3 has 12 residues. Written as DNA, the CDR3 is TGCAGTGCTAGATCGTATAGGGGTGGGGAGGATTTT. Translation gives CSARSYRGGEDF.

This clonotype was observed a handful of times. The chain employs TRBV4-2 and TRBJ2-7, with 8 bases identical to TRBD2. Unmatched junction bases numbered 11, after V lost 2 bases and J lost 2 bases. This CDR3 region has 17 residues. The germline CDR1 and CDR2 sequences are LGHNA and YNFKEQ. CDR3 protein: CASSQLSSTAGAYEQYF. The CDR3, as DNA: TGTGCCAGCAGCCAACTCTCCTCTACAGCGGGGGCCTACGAGCAGTACTTC.

This clonotype appeared a few times. This chain connects TRBV20-1 to TRBJ2-7; 7 nucleotides agree with TRBD1. This CDR3 spans 13 amino acids. In germline, CDR1 is DFQATT, CDR2 SNEGSKA (reference sequence). V lost 3 bases to trimming and J lost 3 bases; unmatched junction nucleotides: 5. This CDR3 is CSARDRPRYEQYF. CDR3 coding DNA: TGCAGTGCTAGGGACAGGCCCCGCTACGAGCAGTACTTC.

In this sample, this clonotype turned up a few times. The chain carries TRBV7-2 and TRBJ2-3; D unresolved. The CDR3 runs 13 residues. Germline V CDR1 and CDR2: SGHTA, FQGNSA. The V end lost 5 bases, the J end lost 2 bases, and 8 bases lay between the germline ends. The CDR3 here is CASSPGYTDTQYF. In DNA form, the CDR3 reads TGTGCCAGCAGCCCCGGATACACAGATACGCAGTATTTT.

This clonotype has just a few counts. This chain uses TRBV14 with TRBJ2-2; no clear D gene. This CDR3 contains 16 residues. The germline gives CDR1 SGHDN, CDR2 FVKESK. V was pared by 1 base and J by 1 base, with 10 bases between. CDR3 DNA: TGTGCCAGCAGCCAAGGACGTCTCATGAACACCGGGGAGCTGTTTTTT. Amino acids: CASSQGRLMNTGELFF.